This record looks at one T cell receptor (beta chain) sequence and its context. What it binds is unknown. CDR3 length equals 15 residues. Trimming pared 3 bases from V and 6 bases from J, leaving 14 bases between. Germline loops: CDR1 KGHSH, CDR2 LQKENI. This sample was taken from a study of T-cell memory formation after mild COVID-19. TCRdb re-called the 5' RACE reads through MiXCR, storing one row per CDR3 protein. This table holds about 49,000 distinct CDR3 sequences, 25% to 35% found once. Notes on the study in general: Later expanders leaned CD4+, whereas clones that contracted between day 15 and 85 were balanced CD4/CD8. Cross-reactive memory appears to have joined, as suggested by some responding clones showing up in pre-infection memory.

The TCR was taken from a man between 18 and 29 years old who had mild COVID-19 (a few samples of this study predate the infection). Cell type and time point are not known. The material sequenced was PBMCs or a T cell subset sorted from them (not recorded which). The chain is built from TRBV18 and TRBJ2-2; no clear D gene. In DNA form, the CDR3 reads TGTGCCAGCTCACCGGAAGACGATGGGGCCGGGGAGCTGTTTTTT. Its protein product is CASSPEDDGAGELFF.